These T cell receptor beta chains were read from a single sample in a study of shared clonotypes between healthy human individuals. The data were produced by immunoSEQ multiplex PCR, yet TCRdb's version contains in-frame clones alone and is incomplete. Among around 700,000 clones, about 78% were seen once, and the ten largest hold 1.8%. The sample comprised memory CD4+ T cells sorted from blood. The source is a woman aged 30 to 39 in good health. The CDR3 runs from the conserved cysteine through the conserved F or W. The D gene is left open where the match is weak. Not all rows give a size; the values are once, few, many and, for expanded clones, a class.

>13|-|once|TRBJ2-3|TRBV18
CASSPGSTDTQYF
TGTGCCAGCTCACCGGGAAGCACAGATACGCAGTATTTT
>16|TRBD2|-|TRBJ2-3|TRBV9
CASSVDSGRGRGTQYF
TGTGCCAGCAGCGTAGATAGCGGGAGAGGGCGGGGTACGCAGTATTTT
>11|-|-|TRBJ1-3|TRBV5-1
CASSFENTIYF
TGCGCCAGCAGCTTCGAAAACACCATATATTTT
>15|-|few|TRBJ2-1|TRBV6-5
CASSPGLHLYNEQFF
TGTGCCAGCAGTCCGGGACTCCACTTATACAATGAGCAGTTCTTC
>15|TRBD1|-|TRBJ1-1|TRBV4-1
CASSQSLRDRAEAFF
TGCGCCAGCAGCCAGTCACTTCGGGACAGGGCCGAAGCTTTCTTT
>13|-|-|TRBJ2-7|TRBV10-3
CATQISGSYEQYF
TGTGCCACTCAGATCAGCGGTTCCTACGAGCAGTACTTC
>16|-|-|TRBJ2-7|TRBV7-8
CASSPNPPTGSYEQYF
TGTGCCAGCAGCCCAAACCCGCCCACAGGGTCCTACGAGCAGTACTTC
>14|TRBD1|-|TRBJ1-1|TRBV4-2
CASIHSQGAGEAFF
TGTGCCAGCATCCACTCCCAGGGGGCAGGCGAAGCTTTCTTT
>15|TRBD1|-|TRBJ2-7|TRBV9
CASSPQGQGDYEQYF
TGTGCCAGCAGCCCACAGGGACAGGGGGACTACGAGCAGTACTTC
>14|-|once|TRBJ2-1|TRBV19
CASSFQGGHNEQFF
TGTGCCAGTAGTTTTCAGGGGGGGCACAATGAGCAGTTCTTC
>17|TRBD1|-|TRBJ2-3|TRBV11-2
CASSLAHAIRGRRTQYF
TGTGCCAGCAGCTTAGCCCACGCGATCAGGGGGCGGCGTACGCAGTATTTT
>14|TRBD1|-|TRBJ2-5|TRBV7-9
CASSKTGAGETQYF
TGTGCCAGCAGTAAGACAGGGGCCGGGGAGACCCAGTACTTC
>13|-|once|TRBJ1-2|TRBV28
CASTWREGYGYTF
TGTGCCAGCACCTGGAGGGAGGGGTATGGCTACACCTTC
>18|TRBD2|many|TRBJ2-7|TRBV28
CASSPGLVVRGRREVQYF
TGTGCCAGCAGCCCGGGACTAGTCGTTAGAGGGCGAAGGGAGGTGCAGTACTTC
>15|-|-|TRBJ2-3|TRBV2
CASSVDYLAPDTQYF
TGTGCCAGCAGTGTGGACTATTTGGCCCCAGATACGCAGTATTTT
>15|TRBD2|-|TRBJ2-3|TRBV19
CASSALAGVGDTQYF
TGTGCCAGTAGTGCCCTAGCGGGAGTCGGAGATACGCAGTATTTT
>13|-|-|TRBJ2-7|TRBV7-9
CASSFGGQYEQYF
TGTGCCAGCAGCTTCGGTGGACAGTACGAGCAGTACTTC
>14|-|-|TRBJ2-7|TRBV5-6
CASSFLAGPYEQYF
TGTGCCAGCAGCTTCCTAGCAGGCCCCTACGAGCAGTACTTC
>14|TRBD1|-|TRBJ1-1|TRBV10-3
CAIRGQETGTEAFF
TGTGCCATCAGGGGACAGGAAACGGGGACTGAAGCTTTCTTT
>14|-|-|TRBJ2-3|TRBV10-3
CAISESTGADTQYF
TGTGCCATCAGTGAGTCGACGGGGGCAGATACGCAGTATTTT
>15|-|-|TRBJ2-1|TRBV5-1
CASSARAGGYNEQFF
TGCGCCAGCAGCGCCAGGGCTGGGGGCTACAATGAGCAGTTCTTC
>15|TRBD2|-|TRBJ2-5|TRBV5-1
CASSLSGGPPETQYF
TGCGCCAGCAGCTTGTCGGGAGGGCCCCCAGAGACCCAGTACTTC
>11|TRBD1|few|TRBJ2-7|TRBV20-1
CSVQGNDEQYF
TGCAGTGTACAGGGGAACGACGAGCAGTACTTC
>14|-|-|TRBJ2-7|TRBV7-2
CASSRPGTYYEQYF
TGTGCCAGCAGCCGACCCGGGACCTACTACGAGCAGTACTTC
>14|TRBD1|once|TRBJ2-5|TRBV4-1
CASSPLQGIETQYF
TGCGCCAGCAGCCCACTACAGGGGATAGAGACCCAGTACTTC
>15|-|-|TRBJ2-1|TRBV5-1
CASSRGGGSYNEQFF
TGCGCCAGCAGTAGAGGTGGGGGATCCTACAATGAGCAGTTCTTC
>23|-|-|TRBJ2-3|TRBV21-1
CASSKGVIRDRGPIYGGTDTQYF
TGTGCCAGCAGCAAAGGAGTTATAAGAGACAGGGGGCCAATTTATGGTGGCACAGATACGCAGTATTTT
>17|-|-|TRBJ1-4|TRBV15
CATSRVATRAPNEKLFF
TGTGCCACCAGCAGAGTCGCAACAAGGGCTCCTAATGAAAAACTGTTTTTT
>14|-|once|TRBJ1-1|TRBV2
CASSTGITDTEAFF
TGTGCCAGCAGTACAGGGATCACGGACACTGAAGCTTTCTTT
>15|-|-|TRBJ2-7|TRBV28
CASSSSDPTAYEQYF
TGTGCCAGCAGTTCATCGGACCCCACCGCCTACGAGCAGTACTTC
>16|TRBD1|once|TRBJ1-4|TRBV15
CATSTTAGTGGEKLFF
TGTGCCACCAGCACAACCGCTGGGACAGGGGGCGAAAAACTGTTTTTT
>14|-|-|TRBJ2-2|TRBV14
CASSQVSAAGELFF
TGTGCCAGCAGCCAAGTCTCGGCGGCCGGGGAGCTGTTTTTT
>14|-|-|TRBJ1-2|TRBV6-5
CASSTTGTDYGYTF
TGTGCCAGCAGTACCACAGGGACGGACTATGGCTACACCTTC
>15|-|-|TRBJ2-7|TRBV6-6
CASSYRGRTPYEQYF
TGTGCCAGCAGTTATAGGGGACGAACACCCTACGAGCAGTACTTC
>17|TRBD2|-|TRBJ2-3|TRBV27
CASSQLGLAGVTDTQYF
TGTGCCAGCAGTCAACTGGGACTAGCGGGAGTTACAGATACGCAGTATTTT
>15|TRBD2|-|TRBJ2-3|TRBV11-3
CASSWTSGDTDTQYF
TGTGCCAGCAGCTGGACTAGCGGGGACACAGATACGCAGTATTTT